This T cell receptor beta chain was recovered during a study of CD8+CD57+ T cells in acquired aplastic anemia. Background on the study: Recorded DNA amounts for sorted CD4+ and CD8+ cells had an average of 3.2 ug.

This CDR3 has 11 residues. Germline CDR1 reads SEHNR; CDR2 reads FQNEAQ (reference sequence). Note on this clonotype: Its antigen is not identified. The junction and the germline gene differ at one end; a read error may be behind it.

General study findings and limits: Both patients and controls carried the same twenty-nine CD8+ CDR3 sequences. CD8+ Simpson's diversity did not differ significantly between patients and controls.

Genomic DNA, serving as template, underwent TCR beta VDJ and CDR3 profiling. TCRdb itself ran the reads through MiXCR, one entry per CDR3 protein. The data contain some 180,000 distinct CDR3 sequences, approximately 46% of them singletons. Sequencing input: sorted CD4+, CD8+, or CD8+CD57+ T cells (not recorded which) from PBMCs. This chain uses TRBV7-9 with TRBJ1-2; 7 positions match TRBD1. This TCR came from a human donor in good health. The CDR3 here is CASSLEGAYTF. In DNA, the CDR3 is TGCGCCAGCAGCTTGGAGGGGGCATACACCTTC. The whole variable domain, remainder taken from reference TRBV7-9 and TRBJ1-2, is DTGVSQNPRHKITKRGQNVTFRCDPISEHNRLYWYRQTLGQGPEFLTYFQNEAQLEKSRLLSDRFSAERPKGSFSTLEIQRTEQGDSAMYLCASSLEGAYTFGSGTRLTVV.